The next 13 T cell receptor beta chains were all read from a single sample in a study of shared clonotypes between healthy human individuals. The protocol was immunoSEQ multiplex PCR, while the TCRdb copy is restricted to in-frame clones and leaves out a portion. The data contain roughly 1.4 million clones, approximately 98.5% of them singletons. What was sequenced was naive CD4+ T cells sorted from blood. Subset in this sample: CD45RA+ positively selected. The receptors stem from a man aged 25 to 40 in good health.

The chain is built from TRBV5-1 and TRBJ2-7; D might be TRBD2 (6 bases). V lost 1 base and J lost 1, with 12 bases in between. Germline values: CDR1 SGHRS, CDR2 YFSETQ. The CDR3 totals 15 residues. CDR3 sequence: CASSLRPGESYEQYF. In DNA form, the CDR3 reads TGCGCCAGCAGCTTGCGTCCGGGAGAGTCCTACGAGCAGTACTTC. Full variable domain (rest looked up from reference TRBV5-1 and TRBJ2-7): KAGVTQTPRYLIKTRGQQVTLSCSPISGHRSVSWYQQTPGQGLQFLFEYFSETQRNKGNFPGRFSGRQFSNSRSEMNVSTLELGDSALYLCASSLRPGESYEQYFGPGTRLTVT.

The chain links TRBV4-1 to TRBJ1-1, with D possibly TRBD1 on 6 matching bases. The germline gives CDR1 MGHRA, CDR2 YSYEKL. CDR3 length equals 16 residues. V lost 0 bases, J lost 6 bases, and 17 bases lay in between. The CDR3 coding sequence is TGCGCCAGCAGCCAAGACGACAGGTGGGTAGGACCTGAAGCTTTCTTT. Translating it yields CASSQDDRWVGPEAFF.

The rearrangement joins TRBV7-6 to TRBJ1-4, with D perhaps matching TRBD1 (5 bases). The germline V and J ends were trimmed by 3 bases and 3 bases, with 8 bases remaining between them. CDR3 length equals 14 residues. From germline, CDR1 is SGHVS and CDR2 FNYEAQ. CDR3 nucleotide sequence: TGTGCCAGCAGCTTCAGGGACCCTAATGAAAAACTGTTTTTT. It encodes CASSFRDPNEKLFF.

This clone was counted a single time. This chain's CDR3 is CASSSGGAGRSGANVLTF. The DNA for the CDR3 is TGTGCCAGCAGCTCCGGCGGCGCTGGGAGGTCTGGGGCCAACGTCCTGACTTTC. The chain recombines TRBV11-3 with TRBJ2-6, with a tentative D call TRBD2 (6 bases). The CDR3 has 18 residues. V lost 4 bases to trimming and J lost 1 base, with 17 bases between them. Germline lookup yields CDR1 SGHNT and CDR2 YENEEA.

DNA for the CDR3: TGCGCCAGCAGCTTGGACCCTATTTGGGGGGCGAAGTCAACTGAAGCTTTCTTT. It is translated as CASSLDPIWGAKSTEAFF. The chain couples TRBV5-1 to TRBJ1-1, with D possibly being TRBD1 (6 bases). The CDR3 loop spans 18 amino acids. CDR1 and CDR2 from the germline V gene are SGHRS and YFSETQ. V was shortened by 0 bases and J by 5 bases, with 23 bases between the two germline ends.

V usage is TRBV5-1 and J usage is TRBJ2-1; a possible D gene is TRBD1 (6 bases). Germline V gives CDR1 SGHRS, CDR2 YFSETQ. V lost 4 bases, J lost 7 bases, and 15 bases lay in between. The length of the CDR3 is 14 residues. This CDR3 is CASSPAGVGNEQFF. As DNA, the CDR3 is TGCGCCAGCAGCCCGGCAGGGGTCGGTAATGAGCAGTTCTTC.

This sequence joins TRBV6-5 and TRBJ1-1; D not certain. Trimming shortened V by 7 bases and J by 3 bases, and 18 bases separated the two germline ends. There are 15 residues in the CDR3. Germline CDR1 is MNHEY and CDR2 is SVGAGI. The CDR3 nucleotides read TGTGCCAGCACCTCTAGAGACTTCGGGGACACTGAAGCTTTCTTT. Translated, it gives CASTSRDFGDTEAFF.

The chain couples TRBV2 to TRBJ1-5; no firm D call. The V and J ends lost 1 base and 0 bases respectively, with 7 bases between them. CDR1 is SNHLY, CDR2 FYNNEI, per germline. The CDR3 is 15 residues long. The CDR3 loop is CASSEDGNSNQPQHF. For the CDR3, the DNA is TGTGCCAGCAGTGAAGATGGGAATAGCAATCAGCCCCAGCATTTT.

The chain recombines TRBV5-4 with TRBJ2-7; D ambiguous. The V end lost 4 bases, the J end lost 6 bases, and 23 bases lay between the germline ends. Per germline, CDR1 SGHNT and CDR2 YYREEE (reference sequence). CDR3 length: 16 amino acids. This chain's CDR3 is CASSAGVALPGSEQYF. CDR3 bases: TGTGCCAGCAGCGCAGGAGTAGCTCTCCCCGGTAGCGAGCAGTACTTC.

The CDR3 sequence: CASRLLFAREGEKLFF. The CDR3 DNA sequence: TGTGCCAGCAGACTCCTTTTCGCGAGGGAGGGTGAAAAACTGTTTTTT. This rearrangement joins TRBV7-2 to TRBJ1-4; D ambiguous. This CDR3 contains 16 residues. CDR1 and CDR2 (germline): SGHTA, FQGNSA. V was cut by 6 bases and J by 7 bases, with 21 bases left in between.

Points on this clone: Other nucleotide sequences in the sample specify the same CDR3. CDR3: CASSFGTANTGELFF. CDR3 DNA: TGTGCCAGCAGCTTTGGGACAGCTAACACCGGGGAGCTGTTTTTT. V is TRBV7-3 and J is TRBJ2-2; TRBD1 matches at 7 bases. Germline loops: CDR1 SGHTA, CDR2 FQGTGA. This CDR3 spans 15 amino acids. V lost 3 bases to trimming and J lost 2 bases; unmatched junction nucleotides: 3.

The J gene is TRBJ1-5, the V gene TRBV2; TRBD1 aligns across 7 bases. The germline gives CDR1 SNHLY, CDR2 FYNNEI. The CDR3 has 14 amino acids. V lost 8 bases and J lost 6; bases outside the gene matches: 10. The CDR3 DNA reads TGTGCCAGCCTCTTCGACAGGGTTAGTCAGCCCCAGCATTTT. Amino acid sequence: CASLFDRVSQPQHF.

The chain combines TRBV11-2 with TRBJ2-2, with 7 bases identical to TRBD2. The CDR3 sequence is 16 residues long. V was clipped by 4 bases and J by 0 bases; unmatched bases: 5. Germline V CDR1 and CDR2: SGHAT, FQNNGV. Here the CDR3 reads CASSSTSAANTGELFF. The CDR3, as DNA: TGTGCCAGCAGCTCCACTAGCGCGGCGAACACCGGGGAGCTGTTTTTT.